This T cell receptor beta chain was found in a study of cytomegalovirus exposure and HLA in healthy donors. Findings and caveats of the study: In vitro assays verified that a few CMV-associated chains recognized CMV antigens specifically.

Trimming at V came to 6 bases and at J to 4 bases, leaving 8 bases not matched to a gene. CDR3 length equals 14 residues. CDR1 is KGHSH and CDR2 is LQKENI in the germline V gene. In regard to this clone: Antigen unknown. Other DNA sequences in this sample translate to the same CDR3.

The table came from immunoSEQ multiplex PCR; TCRdb's copy has only in-frame clones and leaves some out. The sample has about 140,000 clones, approximately 84% seen once. Sequencing used PBMCs. V usage is TRBV18 and J usage is TRBJ1-2; 7 nucleotides agree with TRBD1. The TCR comes from a woman aged 25 to 39 in good health and CMV-seronegative. The CDR3 sequence is CASSPGQDPYGYTF. CDR3 nucleotides: TGTGCCAGCTCTCCCGGACAGGACCCCTATGGCTACACCTTC.